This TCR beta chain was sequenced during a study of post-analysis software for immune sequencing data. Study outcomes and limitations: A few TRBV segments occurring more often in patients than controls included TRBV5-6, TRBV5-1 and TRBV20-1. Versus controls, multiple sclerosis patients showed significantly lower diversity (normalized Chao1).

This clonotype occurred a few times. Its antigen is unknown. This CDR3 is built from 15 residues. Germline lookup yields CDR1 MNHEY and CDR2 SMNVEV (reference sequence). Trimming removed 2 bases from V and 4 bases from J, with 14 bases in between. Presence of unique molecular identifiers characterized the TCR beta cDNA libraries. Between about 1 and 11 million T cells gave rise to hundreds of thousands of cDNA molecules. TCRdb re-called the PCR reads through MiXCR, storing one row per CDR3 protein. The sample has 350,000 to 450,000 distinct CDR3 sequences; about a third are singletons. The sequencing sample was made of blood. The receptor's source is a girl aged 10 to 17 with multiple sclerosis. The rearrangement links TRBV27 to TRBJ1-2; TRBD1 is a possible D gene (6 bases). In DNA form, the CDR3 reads TGTGCCAGCAGTTTAGGAAAGGGACACCCCTATGGCTACACCTTC. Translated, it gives CASSLGKGHPYGYTF.